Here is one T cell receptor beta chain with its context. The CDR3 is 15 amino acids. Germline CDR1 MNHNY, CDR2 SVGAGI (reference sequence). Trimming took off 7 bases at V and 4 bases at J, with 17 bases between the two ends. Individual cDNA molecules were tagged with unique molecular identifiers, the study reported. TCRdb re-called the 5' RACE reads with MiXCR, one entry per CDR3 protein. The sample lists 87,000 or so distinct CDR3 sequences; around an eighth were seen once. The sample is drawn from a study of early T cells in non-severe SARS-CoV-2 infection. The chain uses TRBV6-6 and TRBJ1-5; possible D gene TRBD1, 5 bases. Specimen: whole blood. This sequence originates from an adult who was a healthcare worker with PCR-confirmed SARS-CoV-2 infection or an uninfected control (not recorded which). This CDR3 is CASTDGGTSNQPQHF. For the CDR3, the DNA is TGTGCCAGCACCGACGGGGGGACCAGTAATCAGCCCCAGCATTTT.